This T cell receptor (beta chain) was recorded in a study of post-analysis software for immune sequencing data. Broader study findings: There were five TRBV segments more frequent in patients than controls, and TRBV5-6, TRBV5-1 and TRBV20-1 were among them. When the samples were clustered directly with F measure, those that had been prepared in the same batch showed strong co-clustering.

Turning to this clonotype: Its antigen remains unknown.

Carried by the TCR beta cDNA libraries were unique molecular identifiers. One entry per CDR3 protein, called by TCRdb with MiXCR from the PCR reads. The repertoire holds about 430,000 distinct CDR3 sequences, with about 39% as singletons. With 2 bases removed from V and 0 bases from J, the gap between germline ends came to 12 bases. Germline CDR1 and CDR2: MNHEY and SVGAGI. The CDR3 consists of 16 residues. V and J are TRBV6-5 and TRBJ2-3; D not certain. The TCR sequence derives from a girl under 10 years old with multiple sclerosis. Sequences were obtained from blood. The CDR3 bases are TGTGCCAGCAGTTACAGCAGGAGCCTTAGCACAGATACGCAGTATTTT. Encoded protein: CASSYSRSLSTDTQYF.